Listed below are T cell receptor beta chains from one sample, sequenced in a study of chemoradiotherapy in HPV16-positive cancers. Sequencing used immunoSEQ multiplex PCR; TCRdb keeps in-frame clones, though not all of them. The sample yields more than 10,000 clones, more than 70% seen once. The sample here was taken from a patient who underwent chemoradiotherapy. These receptors originate from a human donor with HPV-associated anogenital cancer. The CDR3 runs from the conserved cysteine through the conserved F or W. The D gene is left open where the match is weak. Only some rows state a clone size, as once, few, many or a class for expanded clones.

. TRBJ1-1 . TRBV19 CASSIPGSTEAFF TGTGCCAGTAGTATTCCGGGGAGCACTGAAGCTTTCTTT
. TRBJ2-7 . TRBV4-2 CASSQDSVAVREQYF TGTGCCAGCAGCCAAGATTCAGTTGCCGTGCGGGAGCAGTACTTC
. TRBJ2-2 . TRBV6-5 CASSSHGTGELFF TGTGCCAGCAGTTCTCATGGCACCGGGGAGCTGTTTTTT
. TRBJ1-1 . TRBV4-1 CASSKGLPATRNTEAFF TGCGCCAGCAGCAAGGGATTGCCGGCGACTCGGAACACTGAAGCTTTCTTT
. TRBJ1-2 few TRBV30 CAWSFRGGDYGYTF TGTGCCTGGAGCTTCAGGGGAGGTGACTATGGCTACACCTTC
TRBD2 TRBJ2-3 . TRBV5-8 CASSPGLAATDTQYF TGTGCCAGCAGCCCGGGACTAGCGGCAACAGATACGCAGTATTTT
TRBD2 TRBJ2-1 . TRBV4-3 CASSHRLLAGLYNEQFF TGCGCCAGCAGCCACCGACTTCTAGCGGGATTGTACAATGAGCAGTTCTTC
. TRBJ2-1 . TRBV30 CAWSAYNEQFF TGTGCCTGGAGTGCCTACAATGAGCAGTTCTTC
. TRBJ2-3 . TRBV15 CATSRDLGTDTQYF TGTGCCACCAGCAGAGATCTGGGCACAGATACGCAGTATTTT
TRBD1 TRBJ1-2 . TRBV6-1 CASSEGQGFGYGYTF TGTGCCAGCAGTGAGGGACAGGGCTTTGGGTATGGCTACACCTTC
. TRBJ1-4 once TRBV10-2 CASTSTPNEKLFF TGCGCCAGCACTTCGACCCCTAATGAAAAACTGTTTTTT
TRBD1 TRBJ2-5 . TRBV2 CASSLDRGRGETQYF TGTGCCAGCAGTCTGGACAGGGGAAGGGGAGAGACCCAGTACTTC
. TRBJ1-1 . TRBV19 CASSTGEGVANTEAFF TGTGCCAGTAGCACGGGAGAGGGGGTGGCGAACACTGAAGCTTTCTTT
TRBD2 TRBJ2-5 . TRBV7-3 CASSVASGSGETQYF TGTGCCAGCAGCGTCGCTAGCGGGAGTGGGGAGACCCAGTACTTC
. TRBJ1-4 . TRBV15 CATRQASNEKLFF TGTGCCACCAGACAGGCCTCTAATGAAAAACTGTTTTTT
TRBD2 TRBJ2-1 . TRBV6-6 CASSLLGGGRDEQFF TGTGCCAGCAGCCTACTTGGCGGGGGGAGGGATGAGCAGTTCTTC